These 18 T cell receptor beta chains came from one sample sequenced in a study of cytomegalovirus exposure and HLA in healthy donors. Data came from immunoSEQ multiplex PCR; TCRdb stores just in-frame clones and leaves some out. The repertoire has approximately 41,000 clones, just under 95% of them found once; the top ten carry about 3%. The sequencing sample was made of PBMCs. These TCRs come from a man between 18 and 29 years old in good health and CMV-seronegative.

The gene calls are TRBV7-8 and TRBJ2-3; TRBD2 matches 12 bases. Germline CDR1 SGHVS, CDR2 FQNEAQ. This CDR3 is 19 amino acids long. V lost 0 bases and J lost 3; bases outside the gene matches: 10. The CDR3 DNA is TGTGCCAGCAGCTTAGCCGTGCTAGCGGGGGGGCCTGGAACAGATACGCAGTATTTT. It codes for CASSLAVLAGGPGTDTQYF.

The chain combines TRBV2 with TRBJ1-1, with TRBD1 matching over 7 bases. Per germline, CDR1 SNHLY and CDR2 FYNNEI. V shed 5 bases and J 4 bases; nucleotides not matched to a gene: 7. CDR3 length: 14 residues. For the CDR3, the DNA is TGTGCCAGCAGTTCCCAGGGGGAAGTCACTGAAGCTTTCTTT. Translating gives CASSSQGEVTEAFF.

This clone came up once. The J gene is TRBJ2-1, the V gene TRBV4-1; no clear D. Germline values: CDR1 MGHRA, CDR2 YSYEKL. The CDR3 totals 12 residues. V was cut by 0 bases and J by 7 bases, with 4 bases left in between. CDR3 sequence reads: CASSQESNEQFF. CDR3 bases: TGCGCCAGCAGCCAAGAGTCAAATGAGCAGTTCTTC.

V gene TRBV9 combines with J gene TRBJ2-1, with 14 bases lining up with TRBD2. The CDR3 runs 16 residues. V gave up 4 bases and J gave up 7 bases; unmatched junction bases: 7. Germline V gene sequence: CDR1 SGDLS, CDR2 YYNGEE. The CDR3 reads CASSSSTSGGGNEQFF. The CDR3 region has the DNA TGTGCCAGCAGCTCTTCGACTAGCGGGGGGGGAAATGAGCAGTTCTTC.

The CDR3 sequence: CASSDGRCRTGGGSGNTIYF. The CDR3 DNA follows: TGTGCCAGCAGTGACGGTAGGTGTCGTACAGGGGGCGGCTCTGGAAACACCATATATTTT. The V gene is TRBV6-4, the J gene TRBJ1-3; 9 bases match TRBD1. CDR3 length: 20 residues. The J segment lost 0 bases and the V segment lost 2 bases, leaving 14 bases of the junction unmatched. The germline CDR1 and CDR2 sequences are MRHNA and SNTAGT.

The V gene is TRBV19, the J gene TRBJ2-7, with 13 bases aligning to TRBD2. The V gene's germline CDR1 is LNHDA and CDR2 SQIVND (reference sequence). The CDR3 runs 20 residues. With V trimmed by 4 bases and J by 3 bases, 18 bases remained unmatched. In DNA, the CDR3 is TGTGCCAGTAGTACGAGACGGACTAGCGGGAGTCGCGGGGCAATCTACGAGCAGTACTTC. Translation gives CASSTRRTSGSRGAIYEQYF. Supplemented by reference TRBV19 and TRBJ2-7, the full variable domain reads DGGITQSPKYLFRKEGQNVTLSCEQNLNHDAMYWYRQDPGQGLRLIYYSQIVNDFQKGDIAEGYSVSREKKESFPLTVTSAQKNPTAFYLCASSTRRTSGSRGAIYEQYFGPGTRLTVT.

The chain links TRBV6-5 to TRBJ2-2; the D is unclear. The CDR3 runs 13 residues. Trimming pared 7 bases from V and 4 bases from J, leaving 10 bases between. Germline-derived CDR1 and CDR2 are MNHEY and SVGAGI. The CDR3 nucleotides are TGTGCCAGCAAACAGCAAGGCACCGGGGAGCTGTTTTTT. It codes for CASKQQGTGELFF.

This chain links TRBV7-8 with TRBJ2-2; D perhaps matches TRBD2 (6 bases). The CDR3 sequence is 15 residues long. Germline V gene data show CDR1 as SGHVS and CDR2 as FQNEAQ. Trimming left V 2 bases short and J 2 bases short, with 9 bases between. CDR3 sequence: CASSLNAGNTGELFF. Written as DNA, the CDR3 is TGTGCCAGCAGCTTAAATGCGGGAAACACCGGGGAGCTGTTTTTT.

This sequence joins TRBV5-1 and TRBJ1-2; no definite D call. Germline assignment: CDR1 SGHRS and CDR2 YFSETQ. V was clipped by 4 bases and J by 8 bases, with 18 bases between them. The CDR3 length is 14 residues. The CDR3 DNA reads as TGCGCCAGCAGCCGAGCGGTCGGTTTGGAGGGCTACACCTTC. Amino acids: CASSRAVGLEGYTF.

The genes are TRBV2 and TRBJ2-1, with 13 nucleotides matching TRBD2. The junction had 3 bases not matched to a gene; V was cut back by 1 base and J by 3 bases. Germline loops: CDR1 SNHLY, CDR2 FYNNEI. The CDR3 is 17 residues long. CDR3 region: CASSEGTSGSYYNEQFF. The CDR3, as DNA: TGTGCCAGCAGTGAAGGGACTAGCGGGAGTTACTACAATGAGCAGTTCTTC. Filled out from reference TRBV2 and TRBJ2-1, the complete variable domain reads EPEVTQTPSHQVTQMGQEVILRCVPISNHLYFYWYRQILGQKVEFLVSFYNNEISEKSEIFDDQFSVERPDGSNFTLKIRSTKLEDSAMYFCASSEGTSGSYYNEQFFGPGTRLTVL.

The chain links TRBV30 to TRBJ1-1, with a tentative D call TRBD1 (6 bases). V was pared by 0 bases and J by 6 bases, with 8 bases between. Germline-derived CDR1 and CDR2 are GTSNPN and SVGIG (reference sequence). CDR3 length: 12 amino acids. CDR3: CAWSVQGSEAFF. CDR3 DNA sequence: TGTGCCTGGAGTGTACAGGGATCTGAAGCTTTCTTT.

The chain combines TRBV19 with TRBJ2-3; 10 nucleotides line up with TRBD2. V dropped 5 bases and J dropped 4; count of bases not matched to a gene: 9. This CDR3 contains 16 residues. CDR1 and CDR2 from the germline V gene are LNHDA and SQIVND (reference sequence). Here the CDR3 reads CASSPGVAGGPDTQYF. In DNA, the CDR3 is TGTGCCAGTAGTCCTGGGGTAGCGGGGGGTCCAGATACGCAGTATTTT.

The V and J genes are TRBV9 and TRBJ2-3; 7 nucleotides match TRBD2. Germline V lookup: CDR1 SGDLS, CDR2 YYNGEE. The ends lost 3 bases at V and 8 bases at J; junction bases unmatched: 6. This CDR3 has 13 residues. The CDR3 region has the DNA TGTGCCAGCAGCGCCCTCTCGGGGGGTACGCAGTATTTT. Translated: CASSALSGGTQYF.

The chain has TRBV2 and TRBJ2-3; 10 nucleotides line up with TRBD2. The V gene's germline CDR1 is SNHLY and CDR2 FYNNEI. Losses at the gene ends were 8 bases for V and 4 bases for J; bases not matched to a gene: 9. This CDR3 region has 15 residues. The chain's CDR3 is CASVSGGVVADTQYF. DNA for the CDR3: TGTGCCAGCGTGAGCGGGGGGGTAGTGGCAGATACGCAGTATTTT.

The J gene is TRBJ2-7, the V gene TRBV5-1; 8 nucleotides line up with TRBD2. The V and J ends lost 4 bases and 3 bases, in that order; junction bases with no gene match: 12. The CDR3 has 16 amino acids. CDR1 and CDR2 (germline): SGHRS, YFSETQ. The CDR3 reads CASSVRAGGVGYEQYF. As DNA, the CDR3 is TGCGCCAGCAGCGTCCGGGCGGGAGGCGTAGGCTACGAGCAGTACTTC.

The CDR3 loop is CASSGDFPETQYF. In DNA form, the CDR3 reads TGTGCCAGCAGCGGGGACTTCCCAGAGACCCAGTACTTC. V and J are TRBV6-5 and TRBJ2-5; possibly TRBD2 for D (6 bases). The CDR3 covers 13 residues. The germline V and J ends were trimmed by 6 bases and 4 bases, with 12 bases remaining between them. Germline V CDR1 and CDR2: MNHEY, SVGAGI.

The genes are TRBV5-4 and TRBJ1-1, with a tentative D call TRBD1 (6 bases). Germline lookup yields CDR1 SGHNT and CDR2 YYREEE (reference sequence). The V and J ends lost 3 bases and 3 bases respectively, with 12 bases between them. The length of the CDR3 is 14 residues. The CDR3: CASSSGTYYTEAFF. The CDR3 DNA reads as TGTGCCAGCAGCTCTGGGACATATTACACTGAAGCTTTCTTT.

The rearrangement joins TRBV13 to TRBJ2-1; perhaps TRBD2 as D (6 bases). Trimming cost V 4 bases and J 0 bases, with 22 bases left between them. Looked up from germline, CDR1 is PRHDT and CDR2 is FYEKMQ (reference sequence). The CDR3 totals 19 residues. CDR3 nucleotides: TGTGCCAGCAGCTCCCGAGGGGATGTAGCGGCGAGCTCCTACAATGAGCAGTTCTTC. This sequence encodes CASSSRGDVAASSYNEQFF.